What follows is one TCR beta chain and its context. This entry comes from a study of blood T cell repertoires in COVID-19. Overall study: There were acute and convalescent COVID-19 samples, and they came from the United States, Italy and Spain. Sources were T cells, B-cell-depleted T cells, or PBMCs; the material itself was cDNA or gDNA.

Profiled with immunoSEQ multiplex PCR; TCRdb holds only in-frame clones, not every one. The sample includes 200,000 to 300,000 clones, 70% to 90% of them seen just once. This receptor was obtained from a man aged 55 to 70 with acute or convalescent COVID-19. Sequences were obtained from peripheral blood.

The CDR3, as DNA: TGTGCCAGCAGTTACTCCACAGACGGGAACACTGAAGCTTTCTTT. Translating gives CASSYSTDGNTEAFF. The V and J genes are TRBV6-6 and TRBJ1-1; no clear D. V lost 0 bases, J lost 1 base, and 9 bases lay in between. Germline CDR1 and CDR2: MNHNY and SVGAGI (reference sequence). This CDR3 region has 15 residues.